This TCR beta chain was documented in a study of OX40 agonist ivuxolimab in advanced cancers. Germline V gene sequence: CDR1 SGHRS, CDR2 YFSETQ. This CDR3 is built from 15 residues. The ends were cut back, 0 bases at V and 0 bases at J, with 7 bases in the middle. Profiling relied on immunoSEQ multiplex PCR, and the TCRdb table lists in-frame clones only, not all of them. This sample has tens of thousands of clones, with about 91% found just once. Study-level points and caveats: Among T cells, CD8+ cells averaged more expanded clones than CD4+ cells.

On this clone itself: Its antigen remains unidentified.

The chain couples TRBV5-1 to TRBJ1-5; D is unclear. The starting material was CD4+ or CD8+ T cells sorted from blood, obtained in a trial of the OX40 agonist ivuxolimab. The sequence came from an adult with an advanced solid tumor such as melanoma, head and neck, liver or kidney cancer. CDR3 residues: CASSLGGTSNQPQHF. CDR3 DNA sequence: TGCGCCAGCAGCTTGGGCGGAACTAGCAATCAGCCCCAGCATTTT.